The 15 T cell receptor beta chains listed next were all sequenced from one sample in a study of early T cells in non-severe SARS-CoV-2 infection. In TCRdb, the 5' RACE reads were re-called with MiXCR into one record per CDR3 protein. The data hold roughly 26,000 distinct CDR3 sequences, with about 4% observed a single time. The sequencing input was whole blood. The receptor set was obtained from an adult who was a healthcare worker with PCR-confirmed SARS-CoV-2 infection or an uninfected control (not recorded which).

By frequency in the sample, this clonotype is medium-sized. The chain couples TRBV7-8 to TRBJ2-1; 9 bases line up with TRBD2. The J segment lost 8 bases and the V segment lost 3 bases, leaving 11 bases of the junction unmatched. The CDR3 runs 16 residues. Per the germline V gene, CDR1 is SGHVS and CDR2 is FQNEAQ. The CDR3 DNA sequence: TGTGCCAGCAGCTTTTTACTCGCGGGAGGGTCGGATGAGCAGTTCTTC. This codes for CASSFLLAGGSDEQFF.

The CDR3: CASSPGTGIRTDTQYF. The CDR3 DNA is TGTGCCAGCAGCCCAGGAACAGGGATCAGGACAGATACGCAGTATTTT. This chain connects TRBV5-5 to TRBJ2-3; D is perhaps TRBD1 (6 bases). From germline, CDR1 is SGHKS and CDR2 YYEKEE (reference sequence). The CDR3 runs 16 residues. The germline V and J ends were trimmed by 4 bases and 3 bases, with 18 bases remaining between them.

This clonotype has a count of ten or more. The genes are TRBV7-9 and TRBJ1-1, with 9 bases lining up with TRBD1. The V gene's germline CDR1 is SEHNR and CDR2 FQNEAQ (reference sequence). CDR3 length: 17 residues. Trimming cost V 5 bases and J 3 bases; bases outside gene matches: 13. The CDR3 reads CASSPTGGEVGDTEAFF. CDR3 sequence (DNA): TGTGCCAGCAGCCCCACAGGGGGCGAAGTGGGGGACACTGAAGCTTTCTTT.

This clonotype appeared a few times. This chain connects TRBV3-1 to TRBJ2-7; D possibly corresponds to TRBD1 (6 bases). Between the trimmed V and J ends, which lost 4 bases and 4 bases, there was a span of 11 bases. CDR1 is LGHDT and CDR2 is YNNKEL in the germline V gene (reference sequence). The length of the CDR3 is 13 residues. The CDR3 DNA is TGTGCCAGCAGCCCTACAGGGACGTACGAGCAGTACTTC. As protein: CASSPTGTYEQYF.

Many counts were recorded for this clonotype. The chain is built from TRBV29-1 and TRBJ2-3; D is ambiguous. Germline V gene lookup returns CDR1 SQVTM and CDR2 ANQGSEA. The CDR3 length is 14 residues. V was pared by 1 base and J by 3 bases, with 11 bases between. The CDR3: CSVEGVGRTDTQYF. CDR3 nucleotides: TGCAGCGTTGAAGGGGTGGGTCGTACAGATACGCAGTATTTT.

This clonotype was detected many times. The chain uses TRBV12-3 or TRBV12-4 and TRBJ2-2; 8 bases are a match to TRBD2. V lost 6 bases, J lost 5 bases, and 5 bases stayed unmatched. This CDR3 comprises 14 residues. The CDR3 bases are TGTGCCAGCAGGACTAGCGAGTTAACCGGGGAGCTGTTTTTT. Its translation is CASRTSELTGELFF.

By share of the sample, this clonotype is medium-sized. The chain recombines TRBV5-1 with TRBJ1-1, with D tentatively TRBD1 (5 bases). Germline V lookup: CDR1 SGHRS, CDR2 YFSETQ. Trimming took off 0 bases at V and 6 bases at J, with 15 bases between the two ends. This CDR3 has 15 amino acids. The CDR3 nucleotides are TGCGCCAGCAGCTTGGACCCCGGGACCGCTTCTGAAGCTTTCTTT. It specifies CASSLDPGTASEAFF.

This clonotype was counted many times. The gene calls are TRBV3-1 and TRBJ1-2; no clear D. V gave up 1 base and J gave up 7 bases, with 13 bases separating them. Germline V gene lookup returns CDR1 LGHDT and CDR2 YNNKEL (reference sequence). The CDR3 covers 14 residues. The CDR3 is CASSQVTRVGGYTF. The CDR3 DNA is TGTGCCAGCAGCCAAGTGACAAGGGTGGGTGGCTACACCTTC.

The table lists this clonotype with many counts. The CDR3 loop is CAISESEEGIQYF. The CDR3 nucleotides are TGTGCCATCAGTGAGTCGGAGGAGGGCATTCAGTACTTC. The V gene is TRBV10-3, the J gene TRBJ2-4, with D possibly being TRBD2 (6 bases). CDR1 is ENHRY, CDR2 SYGVKD, per germline. Trimming removed 0 bases at V and 9 bases at J, with 9 bases between. The CDR3 sequence is 13 residues long.

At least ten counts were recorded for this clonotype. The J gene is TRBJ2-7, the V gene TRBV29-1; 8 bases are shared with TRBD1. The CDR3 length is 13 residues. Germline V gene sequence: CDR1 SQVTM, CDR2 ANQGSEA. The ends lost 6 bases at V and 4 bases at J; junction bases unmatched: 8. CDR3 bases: TGCAGCGTCCTACCCCGGACAGGGTACGAGCAGTACTTC. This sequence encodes CSVLPRTGYEQYF.

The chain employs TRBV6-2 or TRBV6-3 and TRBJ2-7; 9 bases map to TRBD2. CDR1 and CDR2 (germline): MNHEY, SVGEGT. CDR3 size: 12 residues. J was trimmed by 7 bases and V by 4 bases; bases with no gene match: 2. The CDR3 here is CASSFGLAEQYF. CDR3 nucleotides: TGTGCCAGCAGTTTCGGACTAGCGGAGCAGTACTTC.

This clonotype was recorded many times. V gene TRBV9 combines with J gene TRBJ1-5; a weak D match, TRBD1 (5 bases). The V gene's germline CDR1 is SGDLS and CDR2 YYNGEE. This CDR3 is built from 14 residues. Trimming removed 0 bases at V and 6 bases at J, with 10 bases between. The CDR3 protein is CASSVAGGFQPQHF. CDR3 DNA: TGTGCCAGCAGCGTAGCTGGGGGGTTTCAGCCCCAGCATTTT.

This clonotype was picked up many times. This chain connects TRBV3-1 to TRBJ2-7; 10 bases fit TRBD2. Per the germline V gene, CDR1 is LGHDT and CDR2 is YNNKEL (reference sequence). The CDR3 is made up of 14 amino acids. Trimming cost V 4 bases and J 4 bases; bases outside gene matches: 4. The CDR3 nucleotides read TGTGCCAGCAGCCCGAGCGGGAGGGCATACGAGCAGTACTTC. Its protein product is CASSPSGRAYEQYF.

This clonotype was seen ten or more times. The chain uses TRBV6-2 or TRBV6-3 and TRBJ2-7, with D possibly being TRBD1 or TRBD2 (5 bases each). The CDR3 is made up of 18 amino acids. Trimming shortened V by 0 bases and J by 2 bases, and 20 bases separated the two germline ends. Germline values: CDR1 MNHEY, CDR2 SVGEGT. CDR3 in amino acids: CASSYSMNLGPTTYEQYF. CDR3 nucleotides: TGTGCCAGCAGTTACTCGATGAATTTGGGGCCGACTACCTACGAGCAGTACTTC.

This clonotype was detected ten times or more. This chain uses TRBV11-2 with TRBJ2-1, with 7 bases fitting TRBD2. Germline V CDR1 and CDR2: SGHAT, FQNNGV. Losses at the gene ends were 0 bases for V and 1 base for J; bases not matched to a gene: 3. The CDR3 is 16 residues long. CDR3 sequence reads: CASSLDSAGSYNEQFF. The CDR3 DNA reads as TGTGCCAGCAGCTTAGATTCAGCGGGGTCCTACAATGAGCAGTTCTTC.